This TCR beta chain was recovered during a study of blood T cell repertoires in COVID-19. Background on the study: COVID-19 samples from acute and convalescent phases originated in the United States, Italy and Spain.

Seattle patient enrollment occurred during active infection, with longitudinal follow-up thereafter. The ends lost 5 bases at V and 7 bases at J; junction bases unmatched: 7. The CDR3 sequence is 15 residues long. The germline V gene encodes CDR1 SEHNR and CDR2 FQNEAQ (reference sequence). Original processing methods: Amplification from reference gene primers served as the basis for estimated nucleated cell counts. Libraries were prepared by immunoSEQ multiplex PCR; TCRdb keeps only in-frame clonotypes and omits some of them. V, J and clone size were drawn from that table, and D and trimming were deduced from the DNA. Of more than 60,000 clones listed, approximately 85% are singletons.

The rearrangement links TRBV7-9 to TRBJ1-6; 8 nucleotides match TRBD1. Sequenced input: peripheral blood. This sequence originates from an older woman with COVID-19, enrolled during active disease. CDR3 residues: CASSLWTGRNSPLHF. In nucleotides, the CDR3 is TGTGCCAGCAGCCTATGGACAGGGAGGAATTCACCCCTCCACTTT.